The subject of this entry is one T cell receptor (beta chain). Its antigen remains unknown. The assay was immunoSEQ multiplex PCR, and TCRdb's table has in-frame clones only and misses some. The table has tens of thousands of clones, approximately 93% seen once. CD4+CD25+CD127- Tregs, CD4+CD25- non-Tregs, CD4 and CD8 cells were sorted. These data are taken from a study of Tregs in tolerant kidney transplant recipients. Notes on the study in general: Donor-specific Treg expansion exceeded global Treg expansion in tolerant patients, suggesting antigen drive. Biological reproducibility was not directly addressed, but technical replication error appeared minimal. The most relevant donor-specific Treg TCRbeta repertoire apparently came from expansion with activated donor B cells.

The TCR comes from a human donor who received a combined kidney and bone marrow transplant. The specimen comprised CD4+ T cells from blood, sampled before the transplant.

The CDR3 coding sequence is TGTGCCAGCAGCCATACCGGGACTAGCGGCGAGCAGTACTTC. Its protein product is CASSHTGTSGEQYF. The V call is TRBV4-2, the J call TRBJ2-7; the match to TRBD2 covers 11 bases. The CDR3 runs to 14 residues. Germline lookup yields CDR1 LGHNA and CDR2 YNFKEQ. Losses at the gene ends were 3 bases for V and 6 bases for J; bases not matched to a gene: 4.